Listed here are 3 T cell receptor beta chains from one sample, sequenced in a study of blood T cell repertoires in COVID-19. The table came from immunoSEQ multiplex PCR; TCRdb's copy has only in-frame clones and leaves some out. This sample has a few hundred thousand clones, with approximately 90% found just once. The sequencing sample was made of peripheral blood. The receptors derive from a young man with COVID-19, enrolled during active disease.

The chain uses TRBV28 and TRBJ1-1; a weak D match, TRBD1 (5 bases). In germline, CDR1 is MDHEN, CDR2 SYDVKM. The CDR3 spans 13 residues. Trimming shortened V by 3 bases and J by 7 bases, and 12 bases separated the two germline ends. The CDR3 bases are TGTGCCAGCAGTTTGGACACACCTTATGAAGCTTTCTTT. Translated, it gives CASSLDTPYEAFF.

On this clone: The same CDR3 can be traced to other DNA sequences in this sample. V and J are TRBV15 and TRBJ1-2; possibly TRBD1 for D (5 bases). The V gene's germline CDR1 is LNHNV and CDR2 YYDKDF (reference sequence). V shed 0 bases and J shed 8 bases, with 13 bases lying between them. CDR3 length: 14 amino acids. The CDR3 nucleotides are TGTGCCACCAGCAGAGAGGGGGGAGGGGACGGCTACACCTTC. Translation: CATSREGGGDGYTF.

The chain combines TRBV4-2 with TRBJ2-2; possible D gene TRBD2, 6 bases. The CDR3 is made up of 17 amino acids. Trimming cost V 0 bases and J 8 bases, with 19 bases left between them. Germline-derived CDR1 and CDR2 are LGHNA and YNFKEQ. The CDR3 bases are TGTGCCAGCAGCCAAGAGGGGAGGCGGATCTTCAGTGGGGAGCTGTTTTTT. Its translation: CASSQEGRRIFSGELFF.